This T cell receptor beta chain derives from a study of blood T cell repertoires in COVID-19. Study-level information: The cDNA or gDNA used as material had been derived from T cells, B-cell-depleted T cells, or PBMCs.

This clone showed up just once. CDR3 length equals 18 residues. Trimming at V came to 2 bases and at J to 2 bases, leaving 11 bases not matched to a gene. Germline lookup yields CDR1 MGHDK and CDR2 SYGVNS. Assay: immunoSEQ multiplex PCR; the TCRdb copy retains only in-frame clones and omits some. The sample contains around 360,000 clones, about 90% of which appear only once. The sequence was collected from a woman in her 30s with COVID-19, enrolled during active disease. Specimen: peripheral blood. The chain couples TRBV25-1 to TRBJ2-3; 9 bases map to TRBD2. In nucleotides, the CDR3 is TGTGCCAGCAGTGAAGAATTGGCGGGAGGGCACGACACAGATACGCAGTATTTT. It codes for CASSEELAGGHDTDTQYF. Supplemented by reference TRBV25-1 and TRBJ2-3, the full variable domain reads EADIYQTPRYLVIGTGKKITLECSQTMGHDKMYWYQQDPGMELHLIHYSYGVNSTEKGDLSSESTVSRIRTEHFPLTLESARPSHTSQYLCASSEELAGGHDTDTQYFGPGTRLTVL.